These 21 T cell receptor beta chains originate from one sample sequenced in a study of cytomegalovirus exposure and HLA in healthy donors. The PCR was carried out with 60 Vbeta primers and 13 Jbeta primers. Assay used: immunoSEQ multiplex PCR; TCRdb lists only in-frame clones, some missing. The sample lists 150,000 to 200,000 clones, roughly 65% occurring once. The specimen was PBMCs. Every receptor here comes from a man younger than 30 in good health and CMV-seropositive.

The rearrangement uses TRBV5-1 and TRBJ2-1; TRBD2 matches at 9 bases. The trim removed 6 bases at V and 7 bases at J, leaving 11 bases unmatched. This CDR3 has 15 amino acids. Looked up from germline, CDR1 is SGHRS and CDR2 is YFSETQ. The CDR3: CASTTAGGSSNEQFF. In DNA, the CDR3 is TGCGCCAGCACCACAGCGGGAGGCTCCTCAAATGAGCAGTTCTTC.

The chain employs TRBV5-6 and TRBJ2-5; 7 positions match TRBD2. The germline V gene has CDR1 SGHDT and CDR2 YYEEEE. V was pared by 1 base and J by 7 bases, with 10 bases of the junction left unmatched. The CDR3 has 15 amino acids. CDR3 sequence (DNA): TGTGCCAGCAGCTTGACTAGCGTCATCGTGCCGACCCAGTACTTC. Protein: CASSLTSVIVPTQYF.

The rearrangement uses TRBV2 and TRBJ2-6, with TRBD2 as a possible D gene (7 bases). CDR1 is SNHLY, CDR2 FYNNEI, per germline. V was cut by 1 base and J by 3 bases, with 10 bases left in between. There are 16 residues in the CDR3. The CDR3 coding sequence is TGTGCCAGCAGTGAAGGCGGGGGCCTTGGGGCCAACGTCCTGACTTTC. Amino acids: CASSEGGGLGANVLTF.

V usage is TRBV11-2 and J usage is TRBJ2-2; D gene uncertain. The germline V gene has CDR1 SGHAT and CDR2 FQNNGV. This CDR3 region has 14 residues. V dropped 5 bases and J dropped 6 bases, with 13 bases sitting between them. The CDR3 nucleotides are TGTGCCAGCAGCCCTAAAATCGTACCCGGGGAGCTGTTTTTT. It specifies CASSPKIVPGELFF.

The chain links TRBV27 to TRBJ2-3; maybe TRBD2 (6 bases). The CDR3 consists of 13 residues. The germline gives CDR1 MNHEY, CDR2 SMNVEV (reference sequence). Between the trimmed V and J ends, which lost 7 bases and 1 base, there was a span of 9 bases. CDR3 in DNA: TGTGCCAGCAAGCGGGCGGGCACAGATACGCAGTATTTT. Protein: CASKRAGTDTQYF.

The V and J genes are TRBV5-1 and TRBJ1-1, with 8 bases lining up with TRBD1. The germline V gene has CDR1 SGHRS and CDR2 YFSETQ. CDR3 length: 15 residues. After removal of 3 bases from V and 1 base from J, the junction contained 5 bases not matched to a gene. The CDR3 bases are TGCGCCAGCAGCTACGGGGACAGGAGGAACACTGAAGCTTTCTTT. It encodes CASSYGDRRNTEAFF.

The CDR3 sequence: CASSPTGTGRGEKLFF. The CDR3 DNA sequence: TGTGCCAGCAGTCCAACCGGGACAGGGCGGGGTGAAAAACTGTTTTTT. This chain uses TRBV2 with TRBJ1-4; 9 positions match TRBD1. V lost 5 bases to trimming and J lost 7 bases; unmatched junction nucleotides: 11. The V gene's germline CDR1 is SNHLY and CDR2 FYNNEI. There are 16 residues in the CDR3.

The rearrangement uses TRBV28 and TRBJ1-2; no clear D gene. Trimming removed 4 bases from V and 8 bases from J, with 17 bases in between. Looked up from germline, CDR1 is MDHEN and CDR2 is SYDVKM. CDR3 length: 14 amino acids. CDR3 DNA sequence: TGTGCCAGCAGTTCGGACTTATTCTTGGGCGGCTACACCTTC. This encodes CASSSDLFLGGYTF.

The chain combines TRBV27 with TRBJ2-1, with D unclear. From germline, CDR1 is MNHEY and CDR2 SMNVEV (reference sequence). Between the trimmed V and J ends, which lost 5 bases and 10 bases, there was a span of 9 bases. The CDR3 contains 11 residues. CDR3: CASSPFAEQFF. The DNA of the CDR3 is TGTGCCAGCAGTCCCTTCGCGGAGCAGTTCTTC.

The V and J genes are TRBV28 and TRBJ1-2; D is unresolved. CDR1 and CDR2 from the germline V gene are MDHEN and SYDVKM. V was shortened by 3 bases and J by 4 bases, with 3 bases between the two germline ends. The length of the CDR3 is 11 residues. The CDR3 sequence: CASSFRYGYTF. As DNA, the CDR3 is TGTGCCAGCAGTTTCCGCTATGGCTACACCTTC.

The CDR3 region has the DNA TGTGCCAGCAGTTACTTTGGGGAGGCCCCCCTCTATGGCTACACCTTC. Its protein is CASSYFGEAPLYGYTF. The V and J genes are TRBV6-5 and TRBJ1-2; D gene ambiguous. Trimming shortened V by 1 base and J by 4 bases, and 16 bases separated the two germline ends. From germline, CDR1 is MNHEY and CDR2 SVGAGI. The CDR3 extends over 16 amino acids.

V and J are TRBV30 and TRBJ2-3, with D possibly matching TRBD2 (5 bases). Germline CDR1 and CDR2: GTSNPN and SVGIG (reference sequence). The CDR3 length is 16 residues. V was cut by 0 bases and J by 0 bases, with 13 bases left in between. The CDR3 loop is CAWSVRLGVSTDTQYF. The CDR3 bases are TGTGCCTGGAGTGTACGGCTCGGGGTGAGCACAGATACGCAGTATTTT.

The chain employs TRBV27 and TRBJ2-1; 9 nucleotides agree with TRBD2. J gave up 8 bases and V 0 bases, and 8 bases lay outside the gene matches. The CDR3 contains 16 residues. Germline CDR1 MNHEY, CDR2 SMNVEV (reference sequence). The DNA for the CDR3 is TGTGCCAGCAGTTTATCTGTAGCGGGAGAGCGCGATGAGCAGTTCTTC. Its translation: CASSLSVAGERDEQFF.

The DNA of the CDR3 is TGTGCCAGCAGTGAGAGCGGGAGGGCCTACAATGAGCAGTTCTTC. The encoded protein is CASSESGRAYNEQFF. The J gene is TRBJ2-1, the V gene TRBV6-4, with 10 nucleotides matching TRBD2. The junction had 1 base not matched to a gene; V was cut back by 3 bases and J by 2 bases. Germline loops: CDR1 MRHNA, CDR2 SNTAGT. CDR3 length: 15 residues.

This clone was detected a few times. V usage is TRBV6-1 and J usage is TRBJ2-6, with D hard to call. This CDR3 is 15 amino acids long. CDR1 MNHNS and CDR2 SASEGT come from the germline V gene. The V end lost 6 bases, the J end lost 1 base, and 10 bases lay between the germline ends. The CDR3 coding sequence is TGTGCCAGCAGCTCCCTGAGGTCTGGGGCCAACGTCCTGACTTTC. This encodes CASSSLRSGANVLTF.

This clone was picked up a small number of times. The chain is built from TRBV2 and TRBJ1-2; D unclear. CDR3 length: 17 amino acids. Trimming pared 5 bases from V and 1 base from J, leaving 20 bases between. Germline V gene lookup returns CDR1 SNHLY and CDR2 FYNNEI. The CDR3 DNA reads TGTGCCAGCAGTCTATCCCGAGGGCAGGAGATTAACTATGGCTACACCTTC. This sequence encodes CASSLSRGQEINYGYTF.

This clone occurred a few times. The rearrangement uses TRBV7-9 and TRBJ1-1, with a weak D call TRBD1 (5 bases). V was shortened by 1 base and J by 6 bases, with 15 bases between the two germline ends. The CDR3 sequence is 15 residues long. CDR1 is SEHNR, CDR2 FQNEAQ, per germline (reference sequence). The chain's CDR3 is CASSLVQGSRAEAFF. The CDR3 region has the DNA TGTGCCAGCAGCTTAGTCCAGGGCAGTCGGGCTGAAGCTTTCTTT.

This clone appeared a few times. This sample includes further DNA sequences coding for the same CDR3. The chain recombines TRBV10-3 with TRBJ2-3; possible D gene TRBD2, 6 bases. The V gene's germline CDR1 is ENHRY and CDR2 SYGVKD. CDR3 length: 15 amino acids. Between the trimmed V and J ends, which lost 6 bases and 0 bases, there was a span of 13 bases. CDR3 in DNA: TGTGCCATCAGCGTTGGACTATCTAGCACAGATACGCAGTATTTT. Its protein product is CAISVGLSSTDTQYF.

Written as DNA, the CDR3 is TGTGCCAGCAGCGGACAGGTGCCCCCCTACGGGGAGACCCAGTACTTC. Amino acid sequence: CASSGQVPPYGETQYF. This rearrangement joins TRBV28 to TRBJ2-5, with 7 bases matching TRBD1. The CDR3 is 16 residues long. Unmatched junction bases numbered 15, after V lost 6 bases and J lost 5 bases. Germline V gene data show CDR1 as MDHEN and CDR2 as SYDVKM.

The rearrangement joins TRBV5-4 to TRBJ1-6; unclear D gene. V lost 1 base to trimming and J lost 10 bases, with 12 bases between them. The CDR3 totals 14 residues. Germline CDR1 and CDR2: SGHNT and YYREEE (reference sequence). CDR3 in amino acids: CASSLPEALSPLHF. Here the CDR3 DNA reads TGTGCCAGCAGCTTGCCCGAGGCACTGTCACCCCTCCACTTT.

The chain employs TRBV19 and TRBJ1-1; the D is unclear. Germline V gene lookup returns CDR1 LNHDA and CDR2 SQIVND (reference sequence). This CDR3 has 14 residues. Trimming removed 3 bases at V and 4 bases at J, with 12 bases between. This CDR3 reads CASSITAGTTEAFF. The CDR3 DNA reads as TGTGCCAGTAGTATTACGGCGGGAACCACTGAAGCTTTCTTT.